This T cell receptor (beta chain) comes out of a study of blood T cells in healthy people across ages. The wider study: About one barcoded beta molecule was captured per two T cells (by template switching).

Trimming left V 5 bases short and J 4 bases short, with 11 bases between. CDR1 MNHNY and CDR2 SVGAGI come from the germline V gene (reference sequence). The CDR3 has 13 residues. Primed by a sample-barcoded 5' primer and a J-beta primer mix, a second PCR proceeded for about 7 to 11 cycles. Through a template-switch adaptor with 12 random nucleotides, each cDNA molecule received a tag. TCRdb reanalysed the 5' RACE reads using MiXCR and keeps one entry per CDR3 protein. The table lists roughly 1.4 million distinct CDR3 sequences, approximately 59% of them singletons. Healthy Russian Caucasian donors spanned ages about 6 to 95 years.

V is TRBV6-6 and J is TRBJ1-2; no reliable D call. The TCR originated in a man between 18 and 35 years old in good health. The source material was blood. CDR3 nucleotide sequence: TGTGCCAGCAGTGACACAGAGGCCTATGGCTACACCTTC. Translated: CASSDTEAYGYTF.